One and the same sample provided the 19 T cell receptor beta chains below, sequenced in a study of CD8+ T cells in alopecia areata. Described time point: mouse skin 3 weeks after grafting. The sequencing template was cDNA reverse transcribed from extracted RNA. Profiled with immunoSEQ multiplex PCR; TCRdb holds only in-frame clones, not every one. The sample holds approximately 2,100 clones, and no clone turns up only once. Material: skin, obtained at week 3. These TCRs come from a C3H/HeJ mouse with alopecia areata. The strain's MHC: H2-k.

The sample holds many counts of this clone. Genes and germline come from the mouse. Read data end 4 residues before the CDR3 end; the end is taken from the germline J gene. The chain combines TRBV13-2 with TRBJ2-7, with D possibly TRBD1 on 5 matching bases. V was trimmed by 0 bases and J by 3 bases, leaving 10 bases between them. Germline V gives CDR1 NNHNN, CDR2 SYGAGS (reference sequence). CDR3 length: 14 residues. Partial CDR3 DNA: TGTGCCAGCGGTGATGCTCCGGACAACTAT. Translation: CASGDAPDNY. The complete CDR3 sequence is CASGDAPDNYEQYF.

This clone is judged medium-sized (0.01 to 0.1%). The genes are named according to mouse. The read terminates 4 residues before the CDR3 end, so the remaining end is supplied by the germline J gene. J is TRBJ1-2 and V is TRBV19; 8 nucleotides match TRBD1. From germline, CDR1 is FNHDT and CDR2 SITEND (reference sequence). The J segment lost 1 base and the V segment lost 5 bases, leaving 4 bases of the junction unmatched. This CDR3 has 14 amino acids. The CDR3: CASSLDRVNSDYTF. The CDR3 DNA, read in part, is TGTGCCAGCAGCCTGGACAGGGTAAACTCC.

This clone is large within its sample. The listed genes are named as in mouse. The read halts 3 residues ahead of the CDR3 end, with the missing end drawn from the germline J gene. The genes are TRBV1 and TRBJ1-6; no clear D. TRBJ1-6 is an ORF; its function is uncertain. This CDR3 spans 15 amino acids. Germline assignment: CDR1 NSQYPW and CDR2 LRSPGD (reference sequence). V lost 3 bases and J 0 bases, leaving 6 bases between the germline ends. The CDR3 loop reads CTCSADNSYNSPLYF. The sequenced CDR3 bases are TGCACCTGCAGTGCTGACAATTCCTATAATTCGCCC.

This clone was seen many times. Mouse gene names and germline throughout. Read sequence stops 4 residues before the CDR3 end, and the germline J gene provides the missing end. This sequence joins TRBV13-2 and TRBJ2-7; 10 positions match TRBD1. Germline CDR1 NNHNN, CDR2 SYGAGS (reference sequence). The length of the CDR3 is 14 residues. Partial CDR3 DNA: TGTGCCAGCGGTGAAGACAGGGGGCGCGAT. It yields the protein CASGEDRGRD. The complete CDR3 sequence is CASGEDRGRDEQYF.

In this sample, this clone turned up many times. Gene names and germline match the mouse. Coverage ceases 4 residues before the CDR3 finishes, and the germline J gene fills in the end. The V call is TRBV31, the J call TRBJ1-2; D call uncertain. This CDR3 comprises 14 residues. Trimming shortened V by 1 base and J by 0 bases, and 9 bases separated the two germline ends. Germline CDR1 and CDR2: GKSSPN and SITVG. The CDR3 here is CAWSRQTANSDYTF. The sequenced CDR3 bases are TGTGCCTGGAGTCGTCAAACTGCAAACTCC.

This clone appeared many times. Genes and germline are mouse. The read ends 4 residues before the CDR3 terminus; that terminus is restored from the germline J gene. This chain uses TRBV17 with TRBJ1-1, with TRBD1 matching 9 bases. Per germline, CDR1 MNHDT and CDR2 YYDKIL. The CDR3 consists of 15 residues. With 4 bases clipped from V and 4 bases from J, the junction kept 7 bases outside the gene matches. The CDR3 DNA, read in part, is TGTGCTAGCAGTACCTACAGGGGGCGCGGCACA. Amino acid sequence: CASSTYRGRGT. In full, the CDR3 is CASSTYRGRGTEVFF.

In its sample, this clone ranks as medium-sized (0.01 to 0.1%). Mouse gene names apply. The DNA ends 4 residues before the CDR3 does, and the rest of the CDR3 is filled in from the germline J gene. The chain joins TRBV19 to TRBJ1-1; TRBD1 is a possible D gene (6 bases). The V end lost 0 bases, the J end lost 4 bases, and 10 bases lay between the germline ends. This CDR3 is 14 amino acids long. Germline V CDR1 and CDR2: FNHDT, SITEND (reference sequence). CDR3 protein: CASSIGQGSTEVFF. The part of the CDR3 DNA that was read is TGTGCCAGCAGTATAGGCCAGGGGAGCACA.

This clone is labeled medium-sized. Genes here carry mouse names. The read falls 4 residues short of the CDR3 end, and the missing part is taken from the germline J gene. This chain joins TRBV19 and TRBJ2-3; D possibly corresponds to TRBD2 (5 bases). The CDR3 covers 14 residues. The germline V gene has CDR1 FNHDT and CDR2 SITEND (reference sequence). The V and J ends lost 2 bases and 0 bases respectively, with 7 bases between them. The covered CDR3 bases are TGTGCCAGCAGTATCCTGGGTAGTGCAGAA. Translation gives CASSILGSAE. From start to end, the CDR3 is CASSILGSAETLYF.

Comments on this clone: These gene names are mouse names. The DNA ends 4 residues before the CDR3 does, and the rest of the CDR3 is filled in from the germline J gene. The rearrangement uses TRBV13-3 and TRBJ1-1; 9 bases line up with TRBD1. V lost 0 bases to trimming and J lost 3 bases; unmatched junction nucleotides: 0. The CDR3 contains 14 residues. CDR1 is NNHDY, CDR2 SYVADS, per germline. Incomplete CDR3 DNA: TGTGCCAGCAGTGATGGGGACAGGGACACA. Translation gives CASSDGDRDT. The whole CDR3 reads CASSDGDRDTEVFF.

This clone was recorded at least ten times. All gene names here are mouse names. The CDR3 goes on 4 residues after the read ends, and that part is filled in from the germline J gene. This chain connects TRBV29 to TRBJ1-2; 11 bases are shared with TRBD1. The germline CDR1 and CDR2 sequences are MSHET and SYDVDS. The CDR3 spans 16 residues. After removal of 6 bases from V and 0 bases from J, the junction contained 6 bases not matched to a gene. The sequenced CDR3 bases are TGTGCTAGCAGCCCGGGACAGGGGGTTGCAAACTCC. Its translation is CASSPGQGVANS. The entire CDR3 sequence reads CASSPGQGVANSDYTF.

By sample share, this clone is medium-sized (0.01 to 0.1%). The gene symbols are mouse symbols. The CDR3 is cut off 4 residues early in the read; its end comes from the germline J gene. This chain uses TRBV17 with TRBJ1-2; D remains unclear. The CDR3 runs 15 residues. The germline CDR1 and CDR2 sequences are MNHDT and YYDKIL. V gave up 2 bases and J gave up 0 bases, with 10 bases separating them. The DNA read from the CDR3 is TGTGCTAGCAGTAGAAAGCACATCGCAAACTCC. It codes for CASSRKHIANS. In full, the CDR3 reads CASSRKHIANSDYTF.

By frequency in the sample, this clone is medium-sized. These gene names are mouse names. Read data end 4 residues before the CDR3 end; the end is taken from the germline J gene. This chain connects TRBV19 to TRBJ1-2; a possible D gene is TRBD1 (5 bases). The CDR3 has 14 residues. CDR1 and CDR2 (germline): FNHDT, SITEND (reference sequence). V was trimmed by 3 bases and J by 0 bases, leaving 9 bases between them. CDR3 loop: CASSTDSANSDYTF. CDR3 DNA, as far as it was read: TGTGCCAGCAGTACCGACAGTGCAAACTCC. Filled out from reference TRBV19 and TRBJ1-2, the complete variable domain reads GGIITQTPKFLIGQEGQKLTLKCQQNFNHDTMYWYRQDSGKGLRLIYYSITENDLQKGDLSEGYDASREKKSSFSLTVTSAQKNEMAVFLCASSTDSANSDYTFGSGTRLLVI.

This clone showed up many times. Any gene name here is a mouse gene name. The read gets to within 4 residues of the CDR3 end, and the germline J gene fills in the rest. The chain joins TRBV13-1 to TRBJ2-5; 9 nucleotides line up with TRBD1. Germline CDR1 NSHNY, CDR2 SYGAGN. V trimming: 0 bases; J trimming: 3 bases; junction bases outside the gene matches: 2. CDR3 length equals 15 residues. Partial CDR3 DNA: TGTGCCAGCAGTGATGTGGGGACAGGGCAAGAC. This translates into CASSDVGTGQD. The entire CDR3 protein reads CASSDVGTGQDTQYF.

This clone has at least ten counts. Gene names and germline refer to mouse. The read finishes 4 residues shy of the CDR3 end, and the germline J gene is used to complete it. The chain has TRBV5 and TRBJ2-2; 9 nucleotides align to TRBD1. Germline V gene sequence: CDR1 LGHNA, CDR2 YNLKQL (reference sequence). The CDR3 spans 16 residues. J lost 0 bases, V lost 5 bases, and 4 bases had no gene match. Here the CDR3 reads CASSLGTGTNTGQLYF. The covered CDR3 bases are TGTGCCAGCAGCTTAGGGACAGGGACAAACACCGGG.

This clone has at least ten counts. Gene names and germline match the mouse. Read coverage stops 4 residues before the CDR3 terminus; the germline J gene supplies the remainder. The gene calls are TRBV13-1 and TRBJ1-1; maybe TRBD1 (5 bases). Germline V gives CDR1 NSHNY, CDR2 SYGAGN. The CDR3 extends over 12 amino acids. Trimming cost V 2 bases and J 4 bases, with 6 bases left between them. The CDR3 reads CASSDRVTEVFF. CDR3 DNA, as far as it was read: TGTGCCAGCAGTGACAGGGTCACA.

This clone was seen many times. Here the gene names and germline are mouse. The read terminates 4 residues before the CDR3 end, so the remaining end is supplied by the germline J gene. The chain links TRBV17 to TRBJ2-2, with TRBD1 identical over 8 bases. This CDR3 is built from 15 residues. Trimming removed 5 bases from V and 2 bases from J; junction bases left unmatched: 4. Germline V gene sequence: CDR1 MNHDT, CDR2 YYDKIL. CDR3 bases read: TGTGCTAGCAGTCGGGACAGGAGGAACACCGGG. Protein: CASSRDRRNTG. The entire CDR3 reads CASSRDRRNTGQLYF.

As regards this clone: The genes and germline here are from mouse. The CDR3 end falls 4 residues outside the read, so it is completed with the germline J gene. The chain carries TRBV2 and TRBJ1-2; possible D gene TRBD1, 5 bases. V was clipped by 0 bases and J by 4 bases, with 9 bases between them. This CDR3 has 14 amino acids. The germline V gene encodes CDR1 LGHNA and CDR2 YSYQKL. The sequenced CDR3 bases are TGTGCCAGCAGCCAAGACAGGGTCGGCTCC. Protein: CASSQDRVGS. The full CDR3 protein reads CASSQDRVGSDYTF. Full variable domain (rest looked up from reference TRBV2 and TRBJ1-2): DPKIIQKPKYLVAVTGSEKILICEQYLGHNAMYWYRQSAKKPLEFMFSYSYQKLMDNQTASSRFQPQSSKKNHLDLQITALKPDDSATYFCASSQDRVGSDYTFGSGTRLLVI.

With regard to this clone: Gene and germline names: mouse. The read gets to within 3 residues of the CDR3 end, and the germline J gene fills in the rest. The J gene is TRBJ1-3, the V gene TRBV13-1; perhaps TRBD1 as D (6 bases). The germline CDR1 and CDR2 sequences are NSHNY and SYGAGN. The CDR3 covers 11 residues. Incomplete CDR3 DNA: TGTGCCAGCAGTTCCGGGACATCG. Translating it yields CASSSGTS. The CDR3 in full is CASSSGTSLYF.

This clone is medium-sized. The gene names given are mouse names. With the read ending 4 residues before the CDR3 end, the germline J gene is used to fill in that end. The J gene is TRBJ2-3, the V gene TRBV13-2; 10 nucleotides align to TRBD2. CDR3 size: 14 residues. Germline CDR1 and CDR2: NNHNN and SYGAGS (reference sequence). V lost 5 bases and J lost 4; bases outside the gene matches: 4. CDR3 amino acids: CASGSGGATETLYF. The sequenced CDR3 bases are TGTGCCAGCGGGTCTGGGGGGGCGACAGAA.